The clone carrying this T cell receptor (beta chain) occurred a few times. Its target is unknown. This specimen comes from a study of cytomegalovirus exposure and HLA in healthy donors. Study-level information: An earlier analysis found 100 million or so unique TCR beta sequences from approximately 200 million T cells. Study findings and constraints: As a later analysis showed, a missense DCLRE1C variant was linked to trimming of TCR beta V- and J-genes.

Germline V gene sequence: CDR1 SNHLY, CDR2 FYNNEI. The CDR3 extends over 11 amino acids. PCR primers comprised 60 Vbeta and 13 Jbeta primers. Clones were sequenced by immunoSEQ multiplex PCR, and TCRdb holds only the in-frame ones, with some missing. The data hold a few hundred thousand clones, with approximately 90% observed a single time. The TCR comes from a woman aged 18 to 35 in good health and CMV-seronegative. The sample taken for sequencing was PBMCs. The chain uses TRBV2 and TRBJ2-5, with D hard to call. Matching the DNA end better, TRBJ2-7 makes the J call doubtful. CDR3 sequence: CASSGVYEQYF. The CDR3, as DNA: TGTGCCAGCAGTGGAGTTTACGAGCAGTACTTC.